This T cell receptor (beta chain) stems from a study of naive and memory T cell subsets. Study observations and caveats: This RNA-based method may be sensitive to activation-related transcript changes.

Concerning this clonotype: Its antigen remains unidentified.

The library had UMIs added by 3' ligation of an oligonucleotide to TCR cDNA. Adult healthy volunteers gave 2.5 ml peripheral blood for whole-blood RNA. Cells were not sorted; total RNA input targeted about 1 to 1000 ng. V lost 5 bases and J lost 4; bases outside the gene matches: 1. The germline V gene has CDR1 SGHVS and CDR2 FQNEAQ. The CDR3 runs 13 residues. The SP2 primer and nested alpha and beta constant region primers amplified ligated cDNA in four rounds. For blood and skin samples, reverse transcription used TCR alpha and beta constant primers. TCRdb ran MiXCR on the 5' RACE reads and lists one entry per CDR3 protein. Among 55,000 to 70,000 distinct CDR3 sequences listed, approximately 7.2% were seen once.

The chain carries TRBV7-8 and TRBJ1-5; 8 bases are shared with TRBD1. The TCR sequence derives from a male donor in good health. The CDR3 bases are TGTGCCAGCAGCCGGACAGGGAATCAGCCCCAGCATTTT. The encoded protein is CASSRTGNQPQHF.